This T cell receptor (beta chain) stems from a study of control samples from healthy donors and cancer patients. The assay was immunoSEQ multiplex PCR, and TCRdb's table has in-frame clones only and misses some. The sample contains 57,000 or so clones, 85% to 90% of which appear only once. The CDR3 loop spans 14 amino acids. Germline CDR1 reads MNHEY; CDR2 reads SVGEGT. V was pared by 2 bases and J by 1 base, with 5 bases between. The source is a man between 60 and 75 years old with colorectal cancer. The gene calls are TRBV6-2 or TRBV6-3 and TRBJ2-2; D is uncertain. The sequenced material came from PBMCs. DNA for the CDR3: TGTGCCAGCAGTTACGAGAGGAACACCGGGGAGCTGTTTTTT. It encodes CASSYERNTGELFF.